A single TCR beta chain is shown here with its context. Separate from the approximately 670-subject first cohort, the approximately 120-subject validation cohort was the one that the donors belonged to. The sample is drawn from a study of cytomegalovirus exposure and HLA in healthy donors. The wider study: The platform used for the roughly 130 validation repertoires matched that of the approximately 620 first-cohort repertoires, a later analysis reported.

Trimming removed 2 bases from V and 1 base from J, with 12 bases in between. The germline CDR1 and CDR2 sequences are ENHRY and SYGVKD. CDR3 length: 16 amino acids. Some clones are missing from TCRdb's copy, which holds only in-frame ones; the method was immunoSEQ multiplex PCR. The table lists 78,000 or so clones, 94% of them singletons. The genes are TRBV10-3 and TRBJ1-3; D is unresolved. The sample was PBMCs. The receptor was isolated from a woman aged 18-30 years in good health and CMV-seropositive. CDR3 sequence reads: CAISEPGVRSGNTIYF. CDR3 bases: TGTGCCATCAGTGAGCCCGGCGTCAGGTCTGGAAACACCATATATTTT.